This T cell receptor (beta chain) appears in the sequencing data of a study of blood T cell repertoires in COVID-19. In the original processing: Estimation of nucleated cell counts relied on the amplification of reference gene primers. The protocol was immunoSEQ multiplex PCR, while the TCRdb copy is restricted to in-frame clones and leaves out a portion. V and J calls and clone size are those listed in that table; D and trimming were worked out from the DNA. The profile shows a few hundred thousand clones, roughly nine tenths of them singletons. The TCR sequence derives from a woman between 25 and 40 years old who had recovered from COVID-19. The specimen sequenced was PBMCs or T cells enriched from blood (not recorded which).

The DNA for the CDR3 is TGTGCCAGCACCCTGACCAGCGTGGATGAGCAGTTCTTC. Translating it yields CASTLTSVDEQFF. The genes are TRBV28 and TRBJ2-1; unclear D gene. Trimming removed 7 bases from V and 8 bases from J, with 15 bases in between. The CDR3 sequence is 13 residues long. Per germline, CDR1 MDHEN and CDR2 SYDVKM.